The 14 T cell receptor beta chains given below trace back to one sample, sequenced in a study of T cell responses to AZD1222 COVID-19 vaccine. Measured with immunoSEQ multiplex PCR; TCRdb has only the in-frame clones, and not every one. The repertoire holds 150,000 to 200,000 clones, with approximately 94% as singletons. The specimen was peripheral blood, collected on day 0 of AZD1222 vaccination. Receptors were obtained from an adult in good health.

This clone was seen once. The CDR3 region is CASSLVGHNSYNEQFF. The CDR3 region has the DNA TGTGCCAGCAGCTTAGTCGGGCATAACTCCTACAATGAGCAGTTCTTC. The V and J genes are TRBV7-6 and TRBJ2-1; D gene unclear. The CDR3 consists of 16 residues. V was shortened by 1 base and J by 0 bases, with 10 bases between the two germline ends. Per germline, CDR1 SGHVS and CDR2 FNYEAQ.

This chain connects TRBV28 to TRBJ2-2; the D gene is possibly TRBD2 (7 bases). Trimming cost V 5 bases and J 0 bases, with 13 bases left between them. Germline V lookup: CDR1 MDHEN, CDR2 SYDVKM. This CDR3 has 16 amino acids. The CDR3 DNA sequence: TGTGCCAGCAGTAAGATGGGGGGGCCGAACACCGGGGAGCTGTTTTTT. Amino acid sequence: CASSKMGGPNTGELFF.

The chain is built from TRBV11-1 and TRBJ1-1; tentatively, D is TRBD1 (6 bases). Trimming shortened V by 5 bases and J by 0 bases, and 16 bases separated the two germline ends. The germline V gene encodes CDR1 SGHAT and CDR2 FQDESV (reference sequence). This CDR3 has 16 amino acids. Written as DNA, the CDR3 is TGTGCCAGCAGCAGTAACGGAGGACAGTTGAACACTGAAGCTTTCTTT. Protein product: CASSSNGGQLNTEAFF.

The chain recombines TRBV5-8 with TRBJ2-7; 9 bases agree with TRBD2. Germline CDR1 reads SGHTS; CDR2 reads YDEGEE. The V segment lost 5 bases and the J segment 4 bases; nucleotides outside the gene matches: 7. This CDR3 is 14 amino acids long. The chain's CDR3 is CASSWVAGDYEQYF. The CDR3 DNA follows: TGTGCCAGCAGTTGGGTAGCGGGAGATTACGAGCAGTACTTC. The full variable domain, rest sourced from reference TRBV5-8 and TRBJ2-7, is EAGVTQSPTHLIKTRGQQATLRCSPISGHTSVYWYQQALGLGLQFLLWYDEGEERNRGNFPPRFSGRQFPNYSSELNVNALELEDSALYLCASSWVAGDYEQYFGPGTRLTVT.

The chain links TRBV6-2 or TRBV6-3 to TRBJ1-2; no firm D call. Germline V gives CDR1 MNHEY, CDR2 SVGEGT. Trimming pared 6 bases from V and 4 bases from J, leaving 15 bases between. The CDR3 covers 14 residues. The CDR3 region has the DNA TGTGCCAGCAGCCCCCAGTTAGTCGGCTATGGCTACACCTTC. Its protein is CASSPQLVGYGYTF.

This clone appeared once. This chain uses TRBV7-8 with TRBJ2-6; 7 bases fit TRBD1. Germline V gives CDR1 SGHVS, CDR2 FQNEAQ. Losses at the gene ends were 2 bases for V and 0 bases for J; bases not matched to a gene: 4. The CDR3 has 17 residues. CDR3 in DNA: TGTGCCAGCAGCTTACTGCCAGGGGGCTCTGGGGCCAACGTCCTGACTTTC. It yields the protein CASSLLPGGSGANVLTF. Supplemented by reference TRBV7-8 and TRBJ2-6, the full variable domain reads GAGVSQSPRYKVAKRGQDVALRCDPISGHVSLFWYQQALGQGPEFLTYFQNEAQLDKSGLPSDRFFAERPEGSVSTLKIQRTQQEDSAVYLCASSLLPGGSGANVLTFGAGSRLTVL.

V is TRBV29-1 and J is TRBJ2-5, with 7 bases matching TRBD2. The CDR3 is 14 residues long. Germline-derived CDR1 and CDR2 are SQVTM and ANQGSEA. V lost 7 bases, J lost 2 bases, and 10 bases stayed unmatched. Written as DNA, the CDR3 is TGCAGCGCCACCGTGGGGGGGACTCAAGAGACCCAGTACTTC. This encodes CSATVGGTQETQYF.

The V gene is TRBV12-5, the J gene TRBJ2-1; 8 nucleotides agree with TRBD1. Unmatched junction bases numbered 4, after V lost 5 bases and J lost 13 bases. CDR3 length: 11 residues. CDR1 LGHNT and CDR2 FRNRAP come from the germline V gene. Written as DNA, the CDR3 is TGTGCTAGTGGTAAGGGACAGGCCCAGTTCTTC. Translated: CASGKGQAQFF.

V gene TRBV9 combines with J gene TRBJ2-2, with D unresolved. This CDR3 region has 14 residues. Germline CDR1 and CDR2: SGDLS and YYNGEE. Between the trimmed V and J ends, which lost 2 bases and 1 base, there was a span of 6 bases. CDR3: CASSVVVNTGELFF. The CDR3 DNA reads TGTGCCAGCAGCGTCGTTGTGAACACCGGGGAGCTGTTTTTT. Using reference TRBV9 and TRBJ2-2 for the parts outside the CDR3, the full variable domain is DSGVTQTPKHLITATGQRVTLRCSPRSGDLSVYWYQQSLDQGLQFLIQYYNGEERAKGNILERFSAQQFPDLHSELNLSSLELGDSALYFCASSVVVNTGELFFGEGSRLTVL.

The J gene is TRBJ2-5, the V gene TRBV7-9; no reliable D call. The CDR3 covers 13 residues. The germline gives CDR1 SEHNR, CDR2 FQNEAQ (reference sequence). V lost 1 base to trimming and J lost 5 bases, with 8 bases between them. This CDR3 reads CASSLVGGETQYF. For the CDR3, the DNA is TGTGCCAGCAGCTTAGTCGGTGGGGAGACCCAGTACTTC. Using reference TRBV7-9 and TRBJ2-5 for the parts outside the CDR3, the full variable domain is DTGVSQNPRHKITKRGQNVTFRCDPISEHNRLYWYRQTLGQGPEFLTYFQNEAQLEKSRLLSDRFSAERPKGSFSTLEIQRTEQGDSAMYLCASSLVGGETQYFGPGTRLLVL.

The V call is TRBV11-2, the J call TRBJ2-1, with 10 bases lining up with TRBD2. Per germline, CDR1 SGHAT and CDR2 FQNNGV. This CDR3 has 15 residues. Trimming at V came to 4 bases and at J to 7 bases, leaving 7 bases not matched to a gene. The CDR3 coding sequence is TGTGCCAGCAGCTACCAAGCGGGAGGGCATAATGAGCAGTTCTTC. Translated: CASSYQAGGHNEQFF. The full variable domain, completed using reference TRBV11-2 and TRBJ2-1, is EAGVAQSPRYKIIEKRQSVAFWCNPISGHATLYWYQQILGQGPKLLIQFQNNGVVDDSQLPKDRFSAERLKGVDSTLKIQPAKLEDSAVYLCASSYQAGGHNEQFFGPGTRLTVL.

The gene calls are TRBV19 and TRBJ1-5; D is uncertain. The V end lost 4 bases, the J end lost 1 base, and 8 bases lay between the germline ends. CDR3 length equals 14 residues. CDR1 is LNHDA and CDR2 is SQIVND in the germline V gene (reference sequence). The CDR3 nucleotides are TGTGCCAGTAGTACCCGGACCAGCAATCAGCCCCAGCATTTT. Amino acids: CASSTRTSNQPQHF.

The genes are TRBV3-1 (or the pseudogene TRBV3-2) and TRBJ1-1, with D possibly being TRBD1 (5 bases). The CDR3 length is 14 residues. V lost 4 bases, J lost 5 bases, and 14 bases lay in between. Per the germline V gene, CDR1 is LGHDT and CDR2 is YNNKEL (reference sequence). The CDR3 loop is CASSPTAGDTEAFF. DNA of the CDR3: TGTGCCAGCAGCCCTACGGCGGGGGATACTGAAGCTTTCTTT.

V is TRBV29-1 and J is TRBJ1-2; possibly TRBD1 for D (5 bases). Germline V gene lookup returns CDR1 SQVTM and CDR2 ANQGSEA. The CDR3 totals 11 residues. V lost 7 bases to trimming and J lost 5 bases, with 11 bases between them. The CDR3 loop reads CSASGRYGYTF. The CDR3 DNA reads as TGCAGCGCTTCAGGGCGGTATGGCTACACCTTC.